These 30 T cell receptor beta chains came from one sample sequenced in a study of Ad26.COV2.S vaccination and SARS-CoV-2 variants. TCRdb keeps only in-frame clones here, not all; method: immunoSEQ multiplex PCR. Among some 250,000 clones, roughly 90% were seen once, and the ten largest hold roughly 10%. Indicated treatment: some 20 received Ad26.COV2.S at low or high dose, single or two shots; 5 received placebo; per-sample allocation not given. The investigators took samples on day 63 after the first vaccine or placebo injection. The sequencing here drew on peripheral blood, taken in a trial of Ad26.COV2.S vaccine versus placebo. The receptor set was obtained from a person aged 18-65 years who received the Ad26.COV2.S COVID-19 vaccine or a placebo.

The chain joins TRBV4-3 to TRBJ2-5, with TRBD2 identical over 9 bases. The CDR3 is 17 amino acids. With 1 base clipped from V and 1 base from J, the junction kept 7 bases outside the gene matches. Germline V lookup: CDR1 LGHNA, CDR2 YSLEER. The CDR3 reads CASSQGAAGGSQETQYF. As DNA, the CDR3 is TGCGCCAGCAGCCAAGGAGCCGCGGGGGGGTCCCAAGAGACCCAGTACTTC.

The J gene is TRBJ2-1, the V gene TRBV7-8; 11 nucleotides match TRBD2. The V gene end was trimmed by 5 bases and the J gene end by 4 bases; junction bases not matched to a gene: 4. Germline CDR1 SGHVS, CDR2 FQNEAQ. The CDR3 length is 15 residues. The CDR3 loop is CASSLSGGAYNEQFF. Written as DNA, the CDR3 is TGTGCCAGCAGCCTTAGCGGGGGGGCTTACAATGAGCAGTTCTTC.

This rearrangement joins TRBV7-9 to TRBJ1-1; D is undetermined. Between the trimmed V and J ends, which lost 5 bases and 0 bases, there was a span of 13 bases. This CDR3 has 15 residues. Germline-derived CDR1 and CDR2 are SEHNR and FQNEAQ (reference sequence). The DNA for the CDR3 is TGTGCCAGCAGCCCTTATGGCAGTTTGAACACTGAAGCTTTCTTT. Residues: CASSPYGSLNTEAFF.

Notes on this clone: The sample contains more than one DNA sequence encoding this CDR3. The rearrangement uses TRBV5-1 and TRBJ1-2, with 7 bases fitting TRBD1. The CDR3 consists of 13 residues. Unmatched junction bases numbered 3, after V lost 4 bases and J lost 3 bases. Per the germline V gene, CDR1 is SGHRS and CDR2 is YFSETQ. CDR3 loop: CASSPGGDYGYTF. The CDR3 DNA sequence: TGCGCCAGCAGCCCAGGGGGGGACTATGGCTACACCTTC.

The gene calls are TRBV7-3 and TRBJ2-3, with 7 bases identical to TRBD2. The CDR3 has 15 amino acids. J lost 0 bases, V lost 3 bases, and 3 bases had no gene match. CDR1 SGHTA and CDR2 FQGTGA come from the germline V gene. The CDR3 sequence: CASSFLAESTDTQYF. The CDR3, as DNA: TGTGCCAGCAGCTTCCTAGCGGAGAGCACAGATACGCAGTATTTT.

The chain uses TRBV29-1 and TRBJ2-7; D not resolved. V was trimmed by 4 bases and J by 2 bases, leaving 12 bases between them. CDR1 SQVTM and CDR2 ANQGSEA come from the germline V gene. The CDR3 has 13 residues. The CDR3 sequence is CSVGGERAYEQYF. CDR3 nucleotide sequence: TGCAGCGTTGGTGGTGAGAGAGCCTACGAGCAGTACTTC.

The chain has TRBV7-8 and TRBJ2-7, with no clear D. The germline CDR1 and CDR2 sequences are SGHVS and FQNEAQ. Deletions cut 0 bases from V and 1 base from J, with 7 bases between. CDR3 length: 14 amino acids. CDR3 in DNA: TGTGCCAGCAGCTTAGCGTGGGGATCCTACGAGCAGTACTTC. This encodes CASSLAWGSYEQYF.

This chain uses TRBV28 with TRBJ1-5; 9 bases are a match to TRBD1. V trimming: 6 bases; J trimming: 11 bases; junction bases outside the gene matches: 11. CDR1 is MDHEN, CDR2 SYDVKM, per germline. This CDR3 comprises 14 residues. The CDR3 reads CASRGTGTFVSQHF. The CDR3 DNA sequence: TGTGCCAGCAGGGGGACAGGGACTTTTGTATCCCAGCATTTT.

The chain combines TRBV28 with TRBJ1-2, with no clear D. Trimming took 2 bases from V and 2 from J, leaving 12 bases between them. Germline lookup yields CDR1 MDHEN and CDR2 SYDVKM. This CDR3 region has 15 residues. CDR3 coding DNA: TGTGCCAGCAGTTTAACCCTCGCCCAGAACTATGGCTACACCTTC. This encodes CASSLTLAQNYGYTF.

This rearrangement joins TRBV25-1 to TRBJ1-1; 8 bases map to TRBD1. CDR3 size: 15 residues. V dropped 4 bases and J dropped 6; count of bases not matched to a gene: 10. Germline assignment: CDR1 MGHDK and CDR2 SYGVNS. The CDR3 here is CASSGSRTGRAEAFF. The CDR3 DNA reads TGTGCCAGCAGTGGTTCTCGGACAGGGAGGGCTGAAGCTTTCTTT.

The chain uses TRBV29-1 and TRBJ1-2; tentative D call: TRBD1 (6 bases). The CDR3 runs 14 residues. V dropped 3 bases and J dropped 2 bases, with 13 bases sitting between them. Germline lookup yields CDR1 SQVTM and CDR2 ANQGSEA. CDR3: CSVDEGGRNYGYTF. For the CDR3, the DNA is TGCAGCGTTGATGAGGGGGGAAGGAACTATGGCTACACCTTC.

The rearrangement links TRBV13 to TRBJ2-1, with no clear D. The length of the CDR3 is 12 residues. Germline CDR1 reads PRHDT; CDR2 reads FYEKMQ (reference sequence). Trimming left V 3 bases short and J 7 bases short, with 7 bases between. This CDR3 reads CASSFRRNEQFF. CDR3 nucleotides: TGTGCCAGCAGCTTCCGCCGGAATGAGCAGTTCTTC.

The chain's CDR3 is CAISGIASGRGEQYF. The CDR3 DNA sequence: TGTGCCATCAGTGGGATTGCTAGCGGGAGGGGCGAGCAGTACTTC. The V call is TRBV10-3, the J call TRBJ2-7; the match to TRBD2 covers 12 bases. CDR3 length: 15 amino acids. The junction had 7 bases not matched to a gene; V was cut back by 4 bases and J by 6 bases. CDR1 ENHRY and CDR2 SYGVKD come from the germline V gene.

The sample holds a few counts of this clone. The CDR3 sequence is CASRSSRDINQPQHF. The CDR3 coding sequence is TGTGCCAGCAGATCAAGCCGGGACATTAATCAGCCCCAGCATTTT. V gene TRBV6-6 combines with J gene TRBJ1-5; perhaps TRBD1 as D (6 bases). CDR3 length: 15 residues. Germline V gene data show CDR1 as MNHNY and CDR2 as SVGAGI (reference sequence). V lost 6 bases and J lost 4, with 16 bases in between.

This chain links TRBV28 with TRBJ1-2, with TRBD1 matching 8 bases. The J segment lost 4 bases and the V segment lost 7 bases, leaving 8 bases of the junction unmatched. The germline CDR1 and CDR2 sequences are MDHEN and SYDVKM. The CDR3 covers 14 residues. Written as DNA, the CDR3 is TGTGCCAGCAACAACCCAGGGGGCCCCTATGGCTACACCTTC. Translation: CASNNPGGPYGYTF.

This clone was counted ten times or more. The CDR3 coding sequence is TGTGCCAGCTCACCACCCCATTCAGGGAACTACGAGCAGTACTTC. Translating gives CASSPPHSGNYEQYF. The chain links TRBV18 to TRBJ2-7, with D possibly TRBD1 on 5 matching bases. Per germline, CDR1 KGHSH and CDR2 LQKENI. Trimming removed 0 bases at V and 3 bases at J, with 12 bases between. The CDR3 contains 15 residues.

This rearrangement joins TRBV4-2 to TRBJ2-7, with TRBD2 identical over 10 bases. J lost 0 bases, V lost 0 bases, and 5 bases had no gene match. The length of the CDR3 is 17 residues. Germline CDR1 reads LGHNA; CDR2 reads YNFKEQ. CDR3 in amino acids: CASSQEGSGGSSYEQYF. CDR3 DNA sequence: TGTGCCAGCAGCCAAGAGGGTAGCGGGGGGAGCTCCTACGAGCAGTACTTC.

V gene TRBV15 combines with J gene TRBJ2-5; 11 bases fit TRBD2. The CDR3 contains 16 residues. J was trimmed by 4 bases and V by 1 base; bases with no gene match: 5. CDR1 is LNHNV and CDR2 is YYDKDF in the germline V gene (reference sequence). The CDR3 here is CATSRVLAGGGETQYF. CDR3 DNA: TGTGCCACCAGCAGAGTTCTAGCGGGGGGAGGAGAGACCCAGTACTTC.

The chain has TRBV28 and TRBJ1-5; D is perhaps TRBD1 (5 bases). V was clipped by 5 bases and J by 3 bases, with 20 bases between them. CDR1 MDHEN and CDR2 SYDVKM come from the germline V gene. The CDR3 contains 17 residues. CDR3 bases: TGTGCCAGCAGTGCTCACACGGGACCGTGGGACAATCAGCCCCAGCATTTT. This codes for CASSAHTGPWDNQPQHF.

The rearrangement uses TRBV28 and TRBJ2-3; TRBD2 agrees at 13 bases. The V gene end was trimmed by 6 bases and the J gene end by 2 bases; junction bases not matched to a gene: 14. Germline lookup yields CDR1 MDHEN and CDR2 SYDVKM. This CDR3 is built from 19 residues. The CDR3, as DNA: TGTGCCAGCAGCCGTAAAGATTGGACTAGCGGGGGAGACACAGATACGCAGTATTTT. The encoded protein is CASSRKDWTSGGDTDTQYF.

The chain links TRBV7-2 to TRBJ1-2; D possibly corresponds to TRBD1 (5 bases). The CDR3 contains 17 residues. The ends were cut back, 4 bases at V and 2 bases at J, with 20 bases in the middle. CDR1 is SGHTA and CDR2 is FQGNSA in the germline V gene. The DNA of the CDR3 is TGTGCCAGCAGCTCCAATTCCGGGGGGACGGCGAACTATGGCTACACCTTC. This codes for CASSSNSGGTANYGYTF.

V gene TRBV5-1 combines with J gene TRBJ1-4; D call uncertain. V was shortened by 4 bases and J by 0 bases, with 10 bases between the two germline ends. Germline V CDR1 and CDR2: SGHRS, YFSETQ. This CDR3 has 15 residues. The DNA for the CDR3 is TGCGCCAGCAGCCAGGACCCCGCAACTAATGAAAAACTGTTTTTT. It yields the protein CASSQDPATNEKLFF.

The chain is built from TRBV19 and TRBJ2-1; 7 nucleotides line up with TRBD1. The CDR3 spans 15 residues. V was pared by 2 bases and J by 5 bases, with 6 bases of the junction left unmatched. Per the germline V gene, CDR1 is LNHDA and CDR2 is SQIVND (reference sequence). The CDR3 nucleotides read TGTGCCAGTAGTATAAGGGACAGCGATAACAATGAGCAGTTCTTC. Its protein product is CASSIRDSDNNEQFF. Full variable domain (missing parts from reference TRBV19 and TRBJ2-1): DGGITQSPKYLFRKEGQNVTLSCEQNLNHDAMYWYRQDPGQGLRLIYYSQIVNDFQKGDIAEGYSVSREKKESFPLTVTSAQKNPTAFYLCASSIRDSDNNEQFFGPGTRLTVL.

This clone was detected once. Other nucleotide sequences in the sample specify the same CDR3. This chain connects TRBV7-9 to TRBJ1-1, with a possible D match to TRBD1 (6 bases). The V and J ends lost 1 base and 1 base respectively, with 10 bases between them. Germline CDR1 reads SEHNR; CDR2 reads FQNEAQ (reference sequence). The CDR3 loop spans 15 amino acids. CDR3 nucleotide sequence: TGTGCCAGCAGCTTAGTGGGGGGCCCGAACACTGAAGCTTTCTTT. Its translation: CASSLVGGPNTEAFF.

V usage is TRBV27 and J usage is TRBJ2-7; 11 bases map to TRBD1. The trim removed 9 bases at V and 5 bases at J, leaving 6 bases unmatched. The CDR3 contains 13 residues. Germline CDR1 reads MNHEY; CDR2 reads SMNVEV (reference sequence). The CDR3 bases are TGTGCCAGTTTGGACAGGGGGCTCAACGAGCAGTACTTC. Its translation is CASLDRGLNEQYF.

This clone has a handful of counts. V and J are TRBV28 and TRBJ1-3; D is ambiguous. CDR1 is MDHEN, CDR2 SYDVKM, per germline. The CDR3 is 16 residues long. The V end was cut by 6 bases, the J end by 0 bases, with 15 bases between. CDR3 amino acids: CASRTMSRYSGNTIYF. CDR3 DNA: TGTGCCAGCAGGACGATGAGCAGGTACTCTGGAAACACCATATATTTT.

The CDR3 coding sequence is TGTGCCATCAGCAGGACAGGGAGCTACGAGCAGTACTTC. The encoded protein is CAISRTGSYEQYF. The chain employs TRBV10-3 and TRBJ2-7, with 8 bases that match TRBD1. Unmatched junction bases numbered 4, after V lost 6 bases and J lost 3 bases. Germline V gene data show CDR1 as ENHRY and CDR2 as SYGVKD. This CDR3 is built from 13 residues.

The table lists this clone with a few counts. In DNA, the CDR3 is TGTGCCTGGGCTGGCCAGGCGTCGAACACTGAAGCTTTCTTT. Translating gives CAWAGQASNTEAFF. This rearrangement joins TRBV30 to TRBJ1-1; the D is unclear. Germline V gives CDR1 GTSNPN, CDR2 SVGIG (reference sequence). The CDR3 loop spans 14 amino acids. With 5 bases removed from V and 1 base from J, the gap between germline ends came to 14 bases.

The CDR3 DNA follows: TGTGCCAGTAGTCACCGGGACAGGGCCCCTGAAGCTTTCTTT. Amino acids: CASSHRDRAPEAFF. The V and J genes are TRBV19 and TRBJ1-1, with 9 bases aligning to TRBD1. From germline, CDR1 is LNHDA and CDR2 SQIVND (reference sequence). The CDR3 sequence is 14 residues long. V lost 5 bases and J lost 6; bases outside the gene matches: 7.

The V call is TRBV28, the J call TRBJ2-5; possibly TRBD2 for D (6 bases). Per the germline V gene, CDR1 is MDHEN and CDR2 is SYDVKM. The CDR3 loop spans 15 amino acids. V was shortened by 2 bases and J by 4 bases, with 14 bases between the two germline ends. The DNA of the CDR3 is TGTGCCAGCAGTTTAAAGGACGGAGGGCCAGAGACCCAGTACTTC. Protein sequence: CASSLKDGGPETQYF.